This T cell receptor (beta chain) was observed in a study of blood T cells in healthy people across ages. Study-wide results and limits: Strong correlation linked observed beta diversity and percent naive T cells.

A note on this clonotype: The target antigen is unknown.

CDR3 length equals 15 residues. Germline CDR1 and CDR2: MNHNY and SVGAGI (reference sequence). V shed 3 bases and J shed 5 bases, with 14 bases lying between them. Each sample gave at least 6.5 million isolated PBMCs. Combining a sample-barcoded 5' primer with a J-beta primer mix, a second PCR ran for roughly 7 to 11 cycles. Each cDNA was tagged by a template-switch adaptor containing 12 random nucleotides. Each CDR3 protein is one row after TCRdb ran MiXCR on the 5' RACE reads. The table lists roughly 800,000 distinct CDR3 sequences, 25% of them singletons, with roughly 9% in the top ten. These data were also reused for a study on T cells of mothers and their children. As that study records: At a rate of roughly 1.5 ug per 15 ul, cDNA synthesis received all of the extracted RNA.

Sample: blood. The J gene is TRBJ2-4, the V gene TRBV6-6; D not resolved. The origin of this receptor is a boy under 18 in good health. CDR3 amino acids: CASSYSVGGENIQYF. DNA of the CDR3: TGTGCCAGCAGTTATTCGGTCGGTGGCGAAAACATTCAGTACTTC.